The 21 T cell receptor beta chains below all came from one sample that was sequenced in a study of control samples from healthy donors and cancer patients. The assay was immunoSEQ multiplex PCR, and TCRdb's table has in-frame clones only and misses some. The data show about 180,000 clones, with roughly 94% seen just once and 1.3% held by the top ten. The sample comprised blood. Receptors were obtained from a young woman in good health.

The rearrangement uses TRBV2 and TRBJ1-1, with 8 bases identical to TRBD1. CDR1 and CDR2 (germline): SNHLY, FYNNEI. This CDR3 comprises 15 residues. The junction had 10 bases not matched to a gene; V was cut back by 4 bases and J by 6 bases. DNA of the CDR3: TGTGCCAGCAGTGGACAGGGGATAGGGGGTGCTGAAGCTTTCTTT. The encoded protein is CASSGQGIGGAEAFF.

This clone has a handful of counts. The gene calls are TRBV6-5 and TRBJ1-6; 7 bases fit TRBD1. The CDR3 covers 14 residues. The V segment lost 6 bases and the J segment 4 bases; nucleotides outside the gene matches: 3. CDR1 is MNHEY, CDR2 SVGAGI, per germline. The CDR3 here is CASSWDSYNSPLHF. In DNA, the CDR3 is TGTGCCAGCAGCTGGGACAGTTATAATTCACCCCTCCACTTT.

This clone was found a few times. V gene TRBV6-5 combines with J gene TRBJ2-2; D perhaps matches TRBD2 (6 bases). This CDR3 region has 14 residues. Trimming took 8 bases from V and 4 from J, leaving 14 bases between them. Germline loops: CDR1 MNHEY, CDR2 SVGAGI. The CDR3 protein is CASGELGGTGELFF. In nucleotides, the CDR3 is TGTGCCAGCGGGGAGTTGGGAGGCACCGGGGAGCTGTTTTTT.

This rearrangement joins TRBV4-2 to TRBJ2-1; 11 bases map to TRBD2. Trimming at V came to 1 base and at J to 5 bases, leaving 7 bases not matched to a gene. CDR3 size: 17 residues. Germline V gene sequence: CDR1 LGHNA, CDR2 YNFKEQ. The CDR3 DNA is TGTGCCAGCAGCCAAGCACCGACTAGCGGGGTAAACAATGAGCAGTTCTTC. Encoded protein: CASSQAPTSGVNNEQFF.

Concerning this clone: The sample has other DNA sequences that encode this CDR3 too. The CDR3 sequence: CATGGQGSGELFF. CDR3 in DNA: TGTGCCACAGGGGGACAGGGCAGCGGGGAGCTGTTTTTT. The chain employs TRBV24-1 and TRBJ2-2; 9 bases are shared with TRBD1. With 10 bases clipped from V and 7 bases from J, the junction kept 6 bases outside the gene matches. CDR3 length equals 13 residues. Germline lookup yields CDR1 KGHDR and CDR2 SFDVKD.

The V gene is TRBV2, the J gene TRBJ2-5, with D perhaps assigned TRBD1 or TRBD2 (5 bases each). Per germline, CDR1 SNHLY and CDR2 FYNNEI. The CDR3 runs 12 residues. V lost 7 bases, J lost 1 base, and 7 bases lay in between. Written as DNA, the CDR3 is TGTGCCAGCAATGGGGGCCAAGAGACCCAGTACTTC. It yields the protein CASNGGQETQYF.

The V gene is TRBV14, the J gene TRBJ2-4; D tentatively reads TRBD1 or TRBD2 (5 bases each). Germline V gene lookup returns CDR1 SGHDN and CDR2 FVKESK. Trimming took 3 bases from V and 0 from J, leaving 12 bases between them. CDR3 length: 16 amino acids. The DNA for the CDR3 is TGTGCCAGCAGCCACGGACTGGGGCTAGCCAAAAACATTCAGTACTTC. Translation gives CASSHGLGLAKNIQYF.

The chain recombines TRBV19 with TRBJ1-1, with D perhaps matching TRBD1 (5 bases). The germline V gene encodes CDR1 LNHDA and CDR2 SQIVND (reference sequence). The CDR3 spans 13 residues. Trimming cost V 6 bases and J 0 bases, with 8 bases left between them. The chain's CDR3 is CASRGTVNTEAFF. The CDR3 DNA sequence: TGTGCCAGTAGGGGGACGGTGAACACTGAAGCTTTCTTT. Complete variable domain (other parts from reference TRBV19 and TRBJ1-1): DGGITQSPKYLFRKEGQNVTLSCEQNLNHDAMYWYRQDPGQGLRLIYYSQIVNDFQKGDIAEGYSVSREKKESFPLTVTSAQKNPTAFYLCASRGTVNTEAFFGQGTRLTVV.

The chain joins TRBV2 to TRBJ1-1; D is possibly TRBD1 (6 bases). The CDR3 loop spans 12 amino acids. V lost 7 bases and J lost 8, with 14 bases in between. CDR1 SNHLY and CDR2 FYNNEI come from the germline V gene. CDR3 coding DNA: TGTGCCAGCATGGTGTTGGGGACAGAAGCTTTCTTT. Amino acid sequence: CASMVLGTEAFF.

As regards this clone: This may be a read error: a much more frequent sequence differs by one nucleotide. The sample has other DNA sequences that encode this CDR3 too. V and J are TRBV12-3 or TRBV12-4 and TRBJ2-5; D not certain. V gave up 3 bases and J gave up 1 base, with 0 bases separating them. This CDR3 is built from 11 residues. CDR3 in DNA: TGTGCCAGCAGTTTCCAAGAGACCCAGTACTTC. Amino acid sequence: CASSFQETQYF.

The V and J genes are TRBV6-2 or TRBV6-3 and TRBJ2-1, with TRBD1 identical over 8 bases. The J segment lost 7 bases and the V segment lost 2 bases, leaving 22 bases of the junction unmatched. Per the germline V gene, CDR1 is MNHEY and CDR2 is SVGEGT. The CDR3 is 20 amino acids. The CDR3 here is CASSYQLPLESPRGLNEQFF. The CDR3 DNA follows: TGTGCCAGCAGTTACCAGCTTCCCTTAGAGAGCCCCAGGGGGCTTAATGAGCAGTTCTTC.

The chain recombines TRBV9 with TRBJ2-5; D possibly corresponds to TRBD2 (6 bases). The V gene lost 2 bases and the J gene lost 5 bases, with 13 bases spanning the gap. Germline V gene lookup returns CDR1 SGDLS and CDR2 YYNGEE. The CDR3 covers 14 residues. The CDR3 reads CASSVGTPAETQYF. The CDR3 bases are TGTGCCAGCAGCGTCGGGACTCCGGCGGAGACCCAGTACTTC.

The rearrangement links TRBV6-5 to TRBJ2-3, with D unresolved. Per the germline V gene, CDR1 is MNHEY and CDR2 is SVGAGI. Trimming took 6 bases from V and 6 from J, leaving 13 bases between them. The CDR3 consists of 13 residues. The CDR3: CASSVPASDTQYF. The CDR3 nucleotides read TGTGCCAGCAGCGTCCCCGCGTCGGATACGCAGTATTTT.

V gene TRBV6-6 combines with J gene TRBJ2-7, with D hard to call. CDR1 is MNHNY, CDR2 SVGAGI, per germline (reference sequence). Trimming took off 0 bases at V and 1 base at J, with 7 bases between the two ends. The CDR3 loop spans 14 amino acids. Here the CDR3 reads CASSYSVGSYEQYF. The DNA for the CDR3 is TGTGCCAGCAGTTACTCCGTCGGATCCTACGAGCAGTACTTC.

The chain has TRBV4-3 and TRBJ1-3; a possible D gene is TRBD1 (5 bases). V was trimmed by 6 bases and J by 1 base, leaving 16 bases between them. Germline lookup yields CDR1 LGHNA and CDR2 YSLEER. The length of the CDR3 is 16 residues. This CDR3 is CASRSTGEGSGNTIYF. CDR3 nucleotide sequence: TGCGCCAGCAGGTCCACGGGTGAGGGGTCTGGAAACACCATATATTTT.

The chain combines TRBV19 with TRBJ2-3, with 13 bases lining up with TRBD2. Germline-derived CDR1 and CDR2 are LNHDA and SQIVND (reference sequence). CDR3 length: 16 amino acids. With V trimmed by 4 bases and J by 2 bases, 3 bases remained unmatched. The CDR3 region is CASSRTSGGHTDTQYF. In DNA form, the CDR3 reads TGTGCCAGTAGTAGGACTAGCGGGGGTCACACAGATACGCAGTATTTT.

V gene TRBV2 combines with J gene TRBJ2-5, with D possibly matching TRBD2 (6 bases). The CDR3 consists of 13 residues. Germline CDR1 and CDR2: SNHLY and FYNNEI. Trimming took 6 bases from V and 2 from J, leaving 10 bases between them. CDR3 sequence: CASRRGRQETQYF. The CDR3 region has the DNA TGTGCCAGCAGGCGGGGCCGACAAGAGACCCAGTACTTC.

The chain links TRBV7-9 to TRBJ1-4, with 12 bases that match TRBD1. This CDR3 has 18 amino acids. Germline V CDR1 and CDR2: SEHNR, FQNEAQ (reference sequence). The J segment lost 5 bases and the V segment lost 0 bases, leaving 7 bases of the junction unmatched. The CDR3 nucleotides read TGTGCCAGCAGCTTAGCTGTGGGACAGGGGGCGCAGAATGAAAAACTGTTTTTT. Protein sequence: CASSLAVGQGAQNEKLFF. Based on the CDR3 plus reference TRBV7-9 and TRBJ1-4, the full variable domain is DTGVSQNPRHKITKRGQNVTFRCDPISEHNRLYWYRQTLGQGPEFLTYFQNEAQLEKSRLLSDRFSAERPKGSFSTLEIQRTEQGDSAMYLCASSLAVGQGAQNEKLFFGSGTQLSVL.

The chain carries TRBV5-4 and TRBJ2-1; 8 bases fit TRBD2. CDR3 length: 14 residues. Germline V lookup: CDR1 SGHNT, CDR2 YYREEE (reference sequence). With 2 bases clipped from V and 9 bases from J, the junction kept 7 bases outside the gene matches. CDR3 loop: CASSFPTSGAEQFF. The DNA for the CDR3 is TGTGCCAGCAGCTTTCCAACTAGCGGCGCTGAGCAGTTCTTC.

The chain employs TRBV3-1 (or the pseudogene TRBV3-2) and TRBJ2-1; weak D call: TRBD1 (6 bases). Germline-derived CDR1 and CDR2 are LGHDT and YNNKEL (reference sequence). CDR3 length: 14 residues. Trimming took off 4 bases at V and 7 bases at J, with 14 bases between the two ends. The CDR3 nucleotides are TGTGCCAGCAGCCTGAGGGGGTTGGGGAATGAGCAGTTCTTC. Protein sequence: CASSLRGLGNEQFF.

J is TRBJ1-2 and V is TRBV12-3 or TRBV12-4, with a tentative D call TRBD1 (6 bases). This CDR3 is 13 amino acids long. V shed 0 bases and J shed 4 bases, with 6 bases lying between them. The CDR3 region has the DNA TGTGCCAGCAGTTTAGCCAGGGGCTATGGCTACACCTTC. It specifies CASSLARGYGYTF.